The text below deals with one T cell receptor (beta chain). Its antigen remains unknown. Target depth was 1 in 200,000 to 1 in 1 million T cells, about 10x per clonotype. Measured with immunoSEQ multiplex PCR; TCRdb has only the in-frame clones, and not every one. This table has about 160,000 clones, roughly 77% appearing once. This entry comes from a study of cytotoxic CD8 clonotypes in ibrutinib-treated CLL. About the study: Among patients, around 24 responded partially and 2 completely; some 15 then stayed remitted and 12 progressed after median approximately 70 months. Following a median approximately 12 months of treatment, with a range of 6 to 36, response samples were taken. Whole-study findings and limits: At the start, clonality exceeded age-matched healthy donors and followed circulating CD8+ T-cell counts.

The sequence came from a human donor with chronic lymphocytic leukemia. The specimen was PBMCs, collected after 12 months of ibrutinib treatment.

The CDR3 DNA sequence: TGTGCCAGCACCCCCCCCAACAGGCCTACTGAAGCTTTCTTT. The encoded protein is CASTPPNRPTEAFF. The V and J genes are TRBV28 and TRBJ1-1; maybe TRBD1 (5 bases). Germline V CDR1 and CDR2: MDHEN, SYDVKM. The V gene lost 7 bases and the J gene lost 5 bases, with 17 bases spanning the gap. CDR3 length equals 14 residues.